These 15 T cell receptor beta chains originate from one sample sequenced in a study of blood T cells in healthy people across ages. Alongside a J-beta primer mix, a sample-barcoded 5' primer served in a second PCR lasting roughly 6 to 11 cycles. MiXCR, run by TCRdb on the 5' RACE reads, gives a single entry per CDR3 protein. This table holds hundreds of thousands of distinct CDR3 sequences, roughly three fifths found once. Material: blood. The receptors derive from a man between 35 and 55 years old in good health.

This clonotype was recorded only once. The V and J genes are TRBV7-8 and TRBJ2-5; tentative D call: TRBD2 (7 bases). The V gene's germline CDR1 is SGHVS and CDR2 FQNEAQ. The CDR3 consists of 15 residues. V lost 1 base and J 5 bases, leaving 14 bases between the germline ends. The CDR3 is CASSLVWGGLETQYF. The CDR3 nucleotides read TGTGCCAGCAGCTTAGTCTGGGGGGGCCTGGAGACCCAGTACTTC.

This rearrangement joins TRBV20-1 to TRBJ2-3, with D possibly being TRBD2 (7 bases). V was trimmed by 5 bases and J by 0 bases, leaving 21 bases between them. CDR3 length equals 17 residues. Germline V gene sequence: CDR1 DFQATT, CDR2 SNEGSKA (reference sequence). CDR3 in DNA: TGCAGTGCTTCTCACGCGTTGGGGGGGGCCAGCACAGATACGCAGTATTTT. Its protein is CSASHALGGASTDTQYF.

The rearrangement uses TRBV20-1 and TRBJ2-3; 13 nucleotides agree with TRBD2. The CDR3 consists of 16 residues. CDR1 is DFQATT, CDR2 SNEGSKA, per germline (reference sequence). V shed 5 bases and J 4 bases; nucleotides not matched to a gene: 9. Here the CDR3 reads CSASPTSGRGADTQYF. CDR3 DNA: TGCAGTGCTTCCCCAACTAGCGGGAGGGGAGCAGATACGCAGTATTTT.

This chain uses TRBV23-1 with TRBJ2-6; D gene uncertain. TRBV23-1 is filed as an ORF, its function uncertain. The CDR3 is 14 residues long. Trimming left V 4 bases short and J 4 bases short, with 8 bases between. Here the CDR3 reads CASSRARGANVLTF. For the CDR3, the DNA is TGCGCCAGCAGTCGGGCGAGAGGGGCCAACGTCCTGACTTTC.

This clonotype was detected a few times. The genes are TRBV12-3 or TRBV12-4 and TRBJ1-1; D is unresolved. Trimming took off 6 bases at V and 0 bases at J, with 14 bases between the two ends. The CDR3 extends over 15 amino acids. This CDR3 is CASSLRIPMNTEAFF. Here the CDR3 DNA reads TGTGCCAGCAGCCTGCGGATCCCTATGAACACTGAAGCTTTCTTT.

The chain recombines TRBV19 with TRBJ2-7, with 10 bases aligning to TRBD2. V shed 6 bases, J shed 5 bases, and the junction held 10 bases outside the gene matches. This CDR3 comprises 15 residues. The germline V gene encodes CDR1 LNHDA and CDR2 SQIVND (reference sequence). DNA of the CDR3: TGTGCCAGTAGGGCTAGCGGGAGTAGTTTCCACGAGCAGTACTTC. It yields the protein CASRASGSSFHEQYF.

This clonotype appeared a few times. V usage is TRBV27 and J usage is TRBJ2-5; D assignment may be TRBD1 or TRBD2 (5 bases each). There are 14 residues in the CDR3. In germline, CDR1 is MNHEY, CDR2 SMNVEV (reference sequence). V lost 5 bases, J lost 4 bases, and 14 bases lay in between. CDR3 coding DNA: TGTGCCAGCAGTCGAGGGGTTGGCATAGAGACCCAGTACTTC. Residues: CASSRGVGIETQYF.

This clonotype occurred once. At one end, the junction sequence differs from germline, possibly due to a read error. V is TRBV11-1 and J is TRBJ2-7; 7 positions match TRBD1. CDR3 length: 15 amino acids. Germline CDR1 is SGHAT and CDR2 is FQDESV (reference sequence). The CDR3 region is CASRVRDSHSYGQYF. In nucleotides, the CDR3 is TGTGCCAGCAGAGTCCGGGACAGCCACTCCTACGGGCAGTACTTC.

The chain links TRBV7-2 to TRBJ1-2; 10 bases are a match to TRBD1. The J segment lost 7 bases and the V segment lost 5 bases, leaving 4 bases of the junction unmatched. The CDR3 spans 13 residues. Germline assignment: CDR1 SGHTA and CDR2 FQGNSA. This CDR3 is CASSLGQGFGYTF. The CDR3 nucleotides are TGTGCCAGCAGCCTGGGACAGGGGTTTGGCTACACCTTC.

This clonotype occurred a few times. This chain uses TRBV12-3 or TRBV12-4 with TRBJ1-4; D is unresolved. The V gene lost 6 bases and the J gene lost 8 bases, with 16 bases spanning the gap. This CDR3 has 14 amino acids. The CDR3 coding sequence is TGTGCCAGCAGCCCCGGACCAGCTTGGGAAAAACTGTTTTTT. Its protein product is CASSPGPAWEKLFF.

V is TRBV7-2 and J is TRBJ1-2; D not resolved. Germline loops: CDR1 SGHTA, CDR2 FQGNSA. The V end was cut by 2 bases, the J end by 7 bases, with 11 bases between. This CDR3 spans 13 amino acids. Here the CDR3 reads CASSLRQQSGYTF. CDR3 nucleotides: TGTGCCAGCAGCTTAAGGCAACAGAGTGGCTACACCTTC.

The rearrangement joins TRBV20-1 to TRBJ2-3; D tentatively reads TRBD1 or TRBD2 (6 bases each). V lost 6 bases and J 6 bases, leaving 19 bases between the germline ends. The CDR3 runs 14 residues. Germline CDR1 and CDR2: DFQATT and SNEGSKA (reference sequence). The CDR3 nucleotides read TGCAGTGCCCCCGGGGTGGGGGGCTTTGATACGCAGTATTTT. Residues: CSAPGVGGFDTQYF.

The V gene is TRBV12-3 or TRBV12-4, the J gene TRBJ1-1, with TRBD1 as a possible D gene (6 bases). With 3 bases removed from V and 2 bases from J, the gap between germline ends came to 19 bases. The CDR3 is made up of 17 amino acids. This CDR3 is CASSFGQPALGNTEAFF. In nucleotides, the CDR3 is TGTGCCAGCAGTTTCGGACAGCCTGCCCTGGGAAACACTGAAGCTTTCTTT.

CDR3: CASSLSQGELNQPQHF. The CDR3 DNA reads as TGTGCCAGCAGTTTATCCCAGGGTGAACTAAATCAGCCCCAGCATTTT. The chain recombines TRBV27 with TRBJ1-5; D perhaps matches TRBD1 (5 bases). The V end was cut by 0 bases, the J end by 4 bases, with 13 bases between. This CDR3 has 16 amino acids. Germline V gives CDR1 MNHEY, CDR2 SMNVEV (reference sequence).

The chain links TRBV7-2 to TRBJ2-5; a possible D gene is TRBD2 (5 bases). Germline V gives CDR1 SGHTA, CDR2 FQGNSA. This CDR3 spans 12 amino acids. Trimming took 2 bases from V and 5 from J, leaving 6 bases between them. The DNA for the CDR3 is TGTGCCAGCAGCTTATGGGAGGAGACCCAGTACTTC. It codes for CASSLWEETQYF.